This T cell receptor (beta chain) was sequenced for a study of PD-1 blockade in classical Hodgkin lymphoma. Study-wide points: Among the patients, those starting nivolumab under 1 year after ASCT were excluded. CD4+ TCR diversity, unlike CD8+, climbed significantly by C4D1. Baseline TCR diversity was reportedly lower in newly diagnosed patients than healthy donors.

This clone was detected only once. Its target is not known. Clones were read by immunoSEQ multiplex PCR, and TCRdb kept only the in-frame ones, dropping some. The sample shows roughly 140,000 clones, approximately 81% of them seen only once. Relapses following autologous stem cell transplantation were seen in all patients, with brentuximab vedotin exposure varying. Under best response, outcomes were complete response, partial response or progressive disease. Germline lookup yields CDR1 MNHEY and CDR2 SVGAGI. There are 13 residues in the CDR3. Trimming shortened V by 10 bases and J by 6 bases, and 15 bases separated the two germline ends.

The chain has TRBV6-5 and TRBJ2-2; D ambiguous. The material sequenced was peripheral blood mononuclear cells (PBMCs), taken before the second cycle of nivolumab. The receptor was isolated from a human donor with classical Hodgkin lymphoma. The CDR3, as DNA: TGTGCCACTATGGAGCTCTGGGCCGGGGAGCTGTTTTTT. It specifies CATMELWAGELFF.